These 24 T cell receptor beta chains came from one sample sequenced in a study of T-cell reconstitution after alpha-beta-depleted transplantation in children. Unique molecular identifiers were incorporated when the TCRbeta library was constructed. TCRdb re-analysed the PCR reads in MiXCR, keeping a single row per CDR3 protein. The profile shows around 360,000 distinct CDR3 sequences, 10% of them singletons. The sample was PBMCs from the stem cell graft donor, taken from the stem cell graft. These receptors were collected from a human donor who donated a stem cell graft to a child with acute lymphoblastic leukemia.

The V gene is TRBV7-6, the J gene TRBJ2-1; D gene ambiguous. CDR1 and CDR2 (germline): SGHVS, FNYEAQ. V gave up 6 bases and J gave up 8 bases, with 20 bases separating them. There are 15 residues in the CDR3. The CDR3, as DNA: TGTGCCAGCAGTCCTCCCCCATTTGGTCGGCATGAGCAGTTCTTC. This sequence encodes CASSPPPFGRHEQFF.

This clonotype was seen at least ten times. V gene TRBV9 combines with J gene TRBJ1-5; 7 positions match TRBD1. Germline values: CDR1 SGDLS, CDR2 YYNGEE. CDR3 length equals 15 residues. Trimming at V came to 4 bases and at J to 0 bases, leaving 4 bases not matched to a gene. The CDR3 sequence: CASSIRTGSNQPQHF. The DNA of the CDR3 is TGTGCCAGCAGCATTAGGACAGGTAGCAATCAGCCCCAGCATTTT.

This chain's CDR3 is CASSFQLGTEAFF. The CDR3 DNA reads as TGTGCCAGCAGCTTTCAACTGGGGACTGAAGCTTTCTTT. The V gene is TRBV7-6, the J gene TRBJ1-1; D remains ambiguous. Germline loops: CDR1 SGHVS, CDR2 FNYEAQ. This CDR3 contains 13 residues. V was cut by 3 bases and J by 5 bases, with 10 bases left in between.

This clonotype was seen a handful of times. The J gene is TRBJ2-5, the V gene TRBV27; D is ambiguous. Germline CDR1 MNHEY, CDR2 SMNVEV (reference sequence). V was cut by 4 bases and J by 7 bases, with 13 bases left in between. The CDR3 sequence is 13 residues long. The CDR3 bases are TGTGCCAGCAGTTGGGCCAGCTCAGCGACCCAGTACTTC. Translated: CASSWASSATQYF.

This clonotype was recorded many times. The rearrangement joins TRBV7-9 to TRBJ2-1; perhaps D is TRBD1 or TRBD2 (5 bases each). The length of the CDR3 is 15 residues. CDR1 and CDR2 (germline): SEHNR, FQNEAQ (reference sequence). The ends were cut back, 0 bases at V and 5 bases at J, with 11 bases in the middle. In nucleotides, the CDR3 is TGTGCCAGCAGCTTAGCGCTGGGGGTTAACAATGAGCAGTTCTTC. The encoded protein is CASSLALGVNNEQFF.

This clonotype showed up many times. V is TRBV2 and J is TRBJ2-7, with a tentative D call TRBD1 (6 bases). V gave up 3 bases and J gave up 4 bases, with 10 bases separating them. CDR1 is SNHLY, CDR2 FYNNEI, per germline. There are 13 residues in the CDR3. CDR3 amino acids: CASSEWQGYEQYF. The CDR3 nucleotides read TGTGCCAGCAGTGAGTGGCAGGGGTACGAGCAGTACTTC.

The genes are TRBV19 and TRBJ1-5; D is unresolved. The V gene's germline CDR1 is LNHDA and CDR2 SQIVND (reference sequence). The V and J ends lost 1 base and 5 bases respectively, with 9 bases between them. The CDR3 is made up of 14 amino acids. The CDR3 reads CASSIGGEDQPQHF. CDR3 nucleotide sequence: TGTGCCAGTAGTATAGGCGGTGAGGATCAGCCCCAGCATTTT.

This chain uses TRBV4-3 with TRBJ2-3; D possibly corresponds to TRBD2 (6 bases). V gave up 4 bases and J gave up 4 bases, with 24 bases separating them. This CDR3 has 18 residues. Germline V gene sequence: CDR1 LGHNA, CDR2 YSLEER. The CDR3 sequence is CASSLNAAESGSSDTQYF. DNA for the CDR3: TGCGCCAGCAGCCTCAACGCGGCGGAGTCCGGGAGTTCAGATACGCAGTATTTT.

This clonotype came up a few times. V and J are TRBV5-1 and TRBJ2-7, with D hard to call. V was pared by 3 bases and J by 2 bases, with 12 bases between. Germline V gives CDR1 SGHRS, CDR2 YFSETQ. The CDR3 is 14 residues long. CDR3 region: CASSWAAGTYEQYF. In nucleotides, the CDR3 is TGCGCCAGCAGCTGGGCGGCAGGCACCTACGAGCAGTACTTC.

This clonotype was seen a handful of times. V is TRBV20-1 and J is TRBJ2-1; TRBD2 agrees at 14 bases. The CDR3 contains 17 residues. V shed 0 bases and J 7 bases; nucleotides not matched to a gene: 8. Germline loops: CDR1 DFQATT, CDR2 SNEGSKA (reference sequence). The CDR3 DNA reads TGCAGTGCTAGAGACCCCACCGGGACTAGCGGGAGAAATGAGCAGTTCTTC. Translation gives CSARDPTGTSGRNEQFF.

This clonotype has just a few counts. V is TRBV12-3 or TRBV12-4 and J is TRBJ1-4; D call uncertain. This CDR3 is built from 12 residues. V lost 3 bases and J lost 7, with 6 bases in between. DNA of the CDR3: TGTGCCAGCAGTTTGGTGACTGAAAAACTGTTTTTT. Amino acid sequence: CASSLVTEKLFF.

In this sample, this clonotype turned up many times. J is TRBJ2-1 and V is TRBV6-6; D is uncertain. CDR1 and CDR2 (germline): MNHNY, SVGAGI (reference sequence). V gave up 0 bases and J gave up 9 bases, with 6 bases separating them. CDR3 length: 12 amino acids. In nucleotides, the CDR3 is TGTGCCAGCAGTTACTCGAAGGGTGAGCAGTTCTTC. It specifies CASSYSKGEQFF.

This sequence joins TRBV16 and TRBJ1-6; 9 bases match TRBD1. The V gene's germline CDR1 is KGHSY and CDR2 FQNENV. This CDR3 spans 14 amino acids. V lost 7 bases and J lost 7; bases outside the gene matches: 5. The CDR3 DNA reads TGTGCCAGCACCCCGGGACAGGGAAATTCACCCCTCCACTTT. It specifies CASTPGQGNSPLHF.

The rearrangement uses TRBV7-9 and TRBJ2-5; 8 bases fit TRBD1. Germline trimming cut 3 bases from V and 5 bases from J; bases unmatched to any gene: 8. The CDR3 has 15 residues. Germline V gene sequence: CDR1 SEHNR, CDR2 FQNEAQ (reference sequence). CDR3 DNA sequence: TGTGCCAGCAGCTTCCGACAGGGGTGGGGTGAGACCCAGTACTTC. This translates into CASSFRQGWGETQYF.

This clonotype was seen a few times. The gene calls are TRBV28 and TRBJ2-1; a possible D gene is TRBD2 (6 bases). From germline, CDR1 is MDHEN and CDR2 SYDVKM. The CDR3 is 15 residues long. V lost 3 bases and J lost 1, with 10 bases in between. DNA for the CDR3: TGTGCCAGCAGTTTCGCGGGGAATTCCTACAATGAGCAGTTCTTC. Its translation: CASSFAGNSYNEQFF.

CDR3 residues: CASSPTATNEKLFF. CDR3 bases: TGTGCCAGCAGCCCGACAGCAACTAATGAAAAACTGTTTTTT. This chain links TRBV7-9 with TRBJ1-4, with D possibly TRBD1 on 5 matching bases. V lost 5 bases to trimming and J lost 0 bases, with 7 bases between them. Looked up from germline, CDR1 is SEHNR and CDR2 is FQNEAQ (reference sequence). The CDR3 is 14 amino acids.

The rearrangement uses TRBV28 and TRBJ1-2; tentative D call: TRBD1 (6 bases). Germline V gives CDR1 MDHEN, CDR2 SYDVKM. V was trimmed by 3 bases and J by 5 bases, leaving 7 bases between them. The CDR3 length is 12 residues. CDR3 DNA: TGTGCCAGCAGTTTTAGGGGGTATGGCTACACCTTC. It translates to CASSFRGYGYTF.

This clonotype was seen a few times. The V gene is TRBV27, the J gene TRBJ1-4, with a weak D call TRBD1 (5 bases). Trimming removed 3 bases from V and 8 bases from J, with 13 bases in between. This CDR3 has 14 residues. CDR1 is MNHEY, CDR2 SMNVEV, per germline (reference sequence). The CDR3: CASSLLGGGEKLFF. For the CDR3, the DNA is TGTGCCAGCAGTTTGCTGGGGGGAGGGGAAAAACTGTTTTTT.

The chain links TRBV29-1 to TRBJ1-6; 10 bases match TRBD1. In germline, CDR1 is SQVTM, CDR2 ANQGSEA. The V gene end was trimmed by 7 bases and the J gene end by 5 bases; junction bases not matched to a gene: 2. This CDR3 is built from 13 residues. CDR3 coding DNA: TGCAGCGCGGGACAGGGGAATAATTCACCCCTCCACTTT. This sequence encodes CSAGQGNNSPLHF. The full variable domain, completed using reference TRBV29-1 and TRBJ1-6, is SAVISQKPSRDICQRGTSLTIQCQVDSQVTMMFWYRQQPGQSLTLIATANQGSEATYESGFVIDKFPISRPNLTFSTLTVSNMSPEDSSIYLCSAGQGNNSPLHFGNGTRLTVT.

V and J are TRBV12-3 or TRBV12-4 and TRBJ1-1; TRBD1 is a possible D gene (6 bases). Trimming took 8 bases from V and 8 from J, leaving 15 bases between them. This CDR3 region has 12 residues. The CDR3 here is CASLGGGPEAFF. In DNA, the CDR3 is TGTGCCAGCCTAGGTGGGGGGCCCGAAGCTTTCTTT.

This clonotype was counted many times. The chain has TRBV27 and TRBJ2-7; D is possibly TRBD1 (5 bases). This CDR3 has 13 residues. V lost 6 bases and J lost 2, with 11 bases in between. CDR1 and CDR2 (germline): MNHEY, SMNVEV (reference sequence). The CDR3 coding sequence is TGTGCCAGCAGGTGGGGCACTACCTACGAGCAGTACTTC. Translating it yields CASRWGTTYEQYF.

Ten or more counts support this clonotype. CDR3 residues: CASSLSGSGANVLTF. The CDR3 bases are TGTGCCAGCAGTCTTTCAGGCTCTGGGGCCAACGTCCTGACTTTC. The gene calls are TRBV28 and TRBJ2-6; D is undetermined. Trimming pared 5 bases from V and 0 bases from J, leaving 8 bases between. This CDR3 region has 15 residues. CDR1 is MDHEN and CDR2 is SYDVKM in the germline V gene.

This clonotype has at least ten counts. The V and J genes are TRBV6-5 and TRBJ1-2, with TRBD1 as a possible D gene (6 bases). The CDR3 contains 13 residues. V dropped 3 bases and J dropped 6 bases, with 11 bases sitting between them. CDR1 MNHEY and CDR2 SVGAGI come from the germline V gene. CDR3 in amino acids: CASSYQGRDGYTF. The DNA for the CDR3 is TGTGCCAGCAGTTATCAGGGGCGGGATGGCTACACCTTC.

In DNA, the CDR3 is TGCAGTGCTAGAGATTGGGGGGAGCAACATACGCAGTATTTT. Translated: CSARDWGEQHTQYF. The gene calls are TRBV20-1 and TRBJ2-3, with D possibly matching TRBD2 (6 bases). The length of the CDR3 is 14 residues. The germline V gene has CDR1 DFQATT and CDR2 SNEGSKA (reference sequence). The V gene lost 0 bases and the J gene lost 7 bases, with 14 bases spanning the gap.